Listed below are T cell receptor beta chains from one sample, sequenced in a study of T cells after yellow fever vaccination. TCRdb analysed the 5' RACE reads with MiXCR anew, one entry per CDR3 protein. The table shows about 350,000 distinct CDR3 sequences, with more than 9% occurring only once. This material consisted of PBMCs, taken on the day of the first yellow fever vaccination. All receptors come from a man aged 18 to 30 who received the YFV17D yellow fever vaccine. The CDR3 runs from the conserved cysteine through the conserved F or W. A D gene is named only where the DNA matches it firmly. Only some rows state a clone size, as once, few, many or a class for expanded clones.

j_gene,len,v_gene,abundance,d_gene,CDR3aa,CDR3nt
TRBJ2-3,14,TRBV29-1,few,-,CSVRGRISTDTQYF,TGCAGCGTTAGGGGTCGGATTAGCACAGATACGCAGTATTTT
TRBJ2-1,13,TRBV5-4,many,-,CASSGDNHNEQFF,TGTGCCAGCAGCGGGGACAACCACAATGAGCAGTTCTTC
TRBJ1-1,12,TRBV3-1,-,-,CASSRGSAEAFF,TGTGCCAGCAGCAGGGGGAGTGCTGAAGCTTTCTTT
TRBJ2-1,17,TRBV12-3/TRBV12-4,-,-,CASSSDRFGPNNNEQFF,TGTGCCAGCAGTTCCGACCGATTTGGACCCAATAACAATGAGCAGTTCTTC
TRBJ1-6,14,TRBV7-2,-,-,CASSWDGLNSPLHF,TGTGCCAGCAGCTGGGACGGACTTAATTCACCCCTCCACTTT
TRBJ1-2,12,TRBV12-3/TRBV12-4,-,TRBD1,CASSPRQGDYTF,TGTGCCAGCAGTCCTAGACAGGGAGACTACACCTTC
TRBJ1-5,15,TRBV18,many,-,CASSPIKHPGQPQHF,TGTGCCAGCTCACCAATAAAACATCCGGGGCAGCCCCAGCATTTT
TRBJ2-2,13,TRBV5-1,few,-,CASSTGQTGELFF,TGCGCCAGCAGCACAGGACAGACCGGGGAGCTGTTTTTT
TRBJ2-1,16,TRBV7-2,-,TRBD2,CASSPGAGGAGYEQFF,TGTGCCAGCAGCCCTGGGGCCGGGGGGGCCGGCTATGAGCAGTTCTTC
TRBJ1-4,14,TRBV7-9,-,-,CASSPIYGNEKLFF,TGTGCCAGCAGCCCCATATACGGAAATGAAAAACTGTTTTTT
TRBJ2-7,15,TRBV7-2,-,-,CASSLEGRGAYEQYF,TGTGCCAGCAGCTTAGAGGGCCGGGGGGCGTACGAGCAGTACTTC
TRBJ2-3,18,TRBV4-1,few,-,CASSPGFGGVASTDTQYF,TGCGCCAGCAGCCCCGGGTTCGGGGGCGTAGCTAGCACAGATACGCAGTATTTT
TRBJ2-7,16,TRBV4-2,few,-,CASSQDIRGSSYEQYF,TGTGCCAGCAGCCAAGATATCAGGGGATCCTCCTACGAGCAGTACTTC
TRBJ2-1,17,TRBV4-1,-,TRBD2,CASSQLDNRDYNNEQFF,TGCGCCAGCAGCCAACTCGACAACCGGGACTACAACAATGAGCAGTTCTTC
TRBJ2-5,17,TRBV5-4,-,-,CASSLGRYGANQETQYF,TGTGCCAGCAGCTTAGGTCGTTACGGGGCCAACCAAGAGACCCAGTACTTC
TRBJ2-7,15,TRBV5-1,few,TRBD1,CASSLVGTVNYEQYF,TGCGCCAGCAGCTTGGTCGGGACAGTCAACTACGAGCAGTACTTC
TRBJ2-1,17,TRBV15,few,-,CATSRDLGGGTYNEQFF,TGTGCCACCAGCAGAGATCTCGGGGGTGGTACCTACAATGAGCAGTTCTTC
TRBJ2-1,15,TRBV20-1,few,-,CSASTGPNALNEQFF,TGCAGTGCTAGCACAGGTCCCAACGCCCTCAATGAGCAGTTCTTC
TRBJ2-5,14,TRBV6-2/TRBV6-3,few,-,CASSERATRETQYF,TGTGCCAGCAGTGAGCGGGCCACCAGGGAGACCCAGTACTTC
TRBJ2-3,16,TRBV29-1,few,TRBD1,CSVEEGRTGVTDTQYF,TGCAGCGTTGAAGAGGGACGGACAGGGGTCACAGATACGCAGTATTTT
TRBJ2-5,14,TRBV10-3,-,TRBD2,CAISESPSGVGFNF,TGTGCCATCAGTGAGTCGCCTAGCGGGGTCGGTTTCAACTTC
TRBJ2-7,14,TRBV7-2,once,-,CASSLAIGEVEQYF,TGTGCCAGCAGCTTAGCGATAGGGGAAGTTGAGCAGTACTTC
TRBJ2-3,13,TRBV20-1,-,TRBD2,CSGMSGGADTQYF,TGCAGTGGGATGAGCGGGGGGGCCGATACGCAGTATTTT
TRBJ2-1,14,TRBV7-2,-,TRBD1,CASSRGQGHHEQFF,TGTGCCAGCAGCCGGGGACAGGGTCATCATGAGCAGTTCTTC
TRBJ2-2,16,TRBV18,-,-,CASSPSDRSNTGELFF,TGTGCCAGCTCACCCTCGGACAGAAGCAACACCGGGGAGCTGTTTTTT
TRBJ2-3,18,TRBV5-6,once,-,CASSLPRQGGLRTDTQYF,TGTGCCAGCAGCTTGCCGCGACAGGGAGGCCTCCGCACAGATACGCAGTATTTT
TRBJ2-3,15,TRBV18,-,-,CASSPNSQVTDTQYF,TGTGCCAGCTCACCAAACAGCCAGGTCACAGATACGCAGTATTTT
TRBJ2-7,15,TRBV11-2,-,TRBD1,CASSSGTGGTYEQYF,TGTGCCAGCAGCTCCGGGACAGGGGGAACCTACGAGCAGTACTTC
TRBJ2-3,13,TRBV18,many,-,CASLRGGDDTQYF,TGTGCCAGCCTGCGGGGCGGGGATGATACGCAGTATTTT
TRBJ2-1,17,TRBV25-1,-,-,CASSGGKQISSYNEQFF,TGTGCCAGCAGTGGGGGGAAACAGATTAGCTCCTACAATGAGCAGTTCTTC
TRBJ1-5,15,TRBV5-1,many,-,CASRRDTQGNQPQHF,TGCGCCAGCAGGCGGGACACCCAGGGCAATCAGCCCCAGCATTTT
TRBJ2-2,13,TRBV28,few,-,CASSSRYVGELFF,TGTGCCAGCAGTTCGAGGTACGTCGGGGAGCTGTTTTTT
TRBJ2-5,15,TRBV6-2/TRBV6-3,-,-,CASSYSIADQETQYF,TGTGCCAGCAGTTACTCGATAGCAGACCAAGAGACCCAGTACTTC
TRBJ2-1,15,TRBV5-1,-,TRBD1,CASSPGRQGPNEQFF,TGCGCCAGCAGCCCGGGGCGACAGGGTCCAAATGAGCAGTTCTTC
TRBJ1-2,12,TRBV5-1,many,-,CASSLGQTGYTF,TGCGCCAGCAGCTTGGGACAGACGGGCTACACCTTC
TRBJ2-7,13,TRBV18,-,-,CASSPRGTHEQYF,TGTGCCAGCTCACCACGGGGGACCCACGAGCAGTACTTC
TRBJ2-3,14,TRBV7-9,-,-,CASSSLIGTDTQYF,TGTGCCAGCAGTAGTTTGATTGGCACAGATACGCAGTATTTT
TRBJ1-2,14,TRBV12-3/TRBV12-4,many,-,CASSQTTGPYGYTF,TGTGCCAGCAGTCAGACGACAGGCCCCTATGGCTACACCTTC
TRBJ2-2,14,TRBV5-6,few,-,CASSFSPNTGELFF,TGTGCCAGCAGCTTTAGTCCGAACACCGGGGAGCTGTTTTTT
TRBJ1-5,15,TRBV28,-,-,CASSLVRPGNQPQHF,TGTGCCAGCAGTTTGGTCCGCCCCGGCAATCAGCCCCAGCATTTT
TRBJ1-3,12,TRBV6-6,few,-,CASMGGGNTIYF,TGTGCCAGCATGGGCGGTGGAAACACCATATATTTT
TRBJ2-3,14,TRBV20-1,few,-,CSASRTRGTDTQYF,TGCAGTGCTAGTAGGACCAGGGGCACAGATACGCAGTATTTT
TRBJ1-6,19,TRBV18,few,-,CASSHTQMAASSYNSPLHF,TGTGCCAGCTCACACACCCAGATGGCAGCCAGCTCCTATAATTCACCCCTCCACTTT
TRBJ1-2,14,TRBV6-1,few,-,CASSRDSTGSGYTF,TGTGCCAGCAGTCGCGACTCCACAGGGTCCGGCTACACCTTC
TRBJ2-1,14,TRBV10-3,many,TRBD1,CAISGTGSYNEQFF,TGTGCCATCAGTGGGACAGGATCCTACAATGAGCAGTTCTTC
TRBJ2-3,16,TRBV6-1,few,TRBD2,CASSVFSGGAPDTQYF,TGTGCCAGCAGCGTTTTTAGCGGGGGGGCCCCAGATACGCAGTATTTT
TRBJ1-5,15,TRBV6-4,few,-,CASSDRGNANQPQHF,TGTGCCAGCAGTGACCGGGGAAACGCTAATCAGCCCCAGCATTTT
TRBJ2-5,14,TRBV7-9,many,-,CASSSTGRQETQYF,TGTGCCAGCAGCTCCACAGGGAGGCAAGAGACCCAGTACTTC
TRBJ2-2,14,TRBV25-1,-,-,CASSVFVATGELFF,TGTGCCAGCAGTGTGTTCGTGGCCACCGGGGAGCTGTTTTTT